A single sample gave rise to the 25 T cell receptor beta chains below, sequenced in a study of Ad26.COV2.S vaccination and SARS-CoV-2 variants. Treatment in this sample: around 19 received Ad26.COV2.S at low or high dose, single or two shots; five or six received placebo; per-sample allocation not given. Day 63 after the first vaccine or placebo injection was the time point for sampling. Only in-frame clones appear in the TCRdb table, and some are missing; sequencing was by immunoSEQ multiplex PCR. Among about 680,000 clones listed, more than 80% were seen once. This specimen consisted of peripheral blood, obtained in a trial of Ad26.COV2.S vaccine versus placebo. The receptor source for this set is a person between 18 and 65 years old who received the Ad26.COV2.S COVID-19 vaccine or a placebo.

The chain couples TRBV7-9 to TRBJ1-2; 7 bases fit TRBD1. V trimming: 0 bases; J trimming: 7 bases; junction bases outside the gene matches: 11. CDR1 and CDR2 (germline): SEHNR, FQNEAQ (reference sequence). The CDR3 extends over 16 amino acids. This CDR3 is CASSLALVRGMFGYTF. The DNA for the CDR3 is TGTGCCAGCAGCTTAGCGCTCGTCAGGGGGATGTTTGGCTACACCTTC.

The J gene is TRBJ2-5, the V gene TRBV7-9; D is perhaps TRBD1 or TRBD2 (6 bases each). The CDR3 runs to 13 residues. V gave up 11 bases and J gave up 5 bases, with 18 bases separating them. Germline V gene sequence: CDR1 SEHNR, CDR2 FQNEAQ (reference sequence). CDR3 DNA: TGTGCCGGAAGTCGGGGGCTGGGTGAGACCCAGTACTTC. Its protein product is CAGSRGLGETQYF.

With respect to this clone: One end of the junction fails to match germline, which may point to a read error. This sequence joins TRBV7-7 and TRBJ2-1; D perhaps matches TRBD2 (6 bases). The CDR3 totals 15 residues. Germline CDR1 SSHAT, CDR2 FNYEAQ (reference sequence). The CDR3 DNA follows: TGTGCTAGCAGCCCTCCCGGAGGGAGGTACAATGAGCAGTTCTTC. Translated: CASSPPGGRYNEQFF.

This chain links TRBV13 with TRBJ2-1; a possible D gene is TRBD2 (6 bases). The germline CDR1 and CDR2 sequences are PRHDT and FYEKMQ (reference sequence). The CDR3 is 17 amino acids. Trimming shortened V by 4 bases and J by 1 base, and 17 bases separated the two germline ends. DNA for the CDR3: TGTGCCAGCAGCTCCGGGCCAGGAGGGTCGTCCTACAATGAGCAGTTCTTC. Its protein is CASSSGPGGSSYNEQFF.

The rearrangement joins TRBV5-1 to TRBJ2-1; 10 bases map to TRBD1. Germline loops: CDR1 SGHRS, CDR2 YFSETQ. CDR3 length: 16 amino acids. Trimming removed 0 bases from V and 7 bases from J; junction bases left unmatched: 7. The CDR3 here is CASSLALGQGENEQFF. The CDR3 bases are TGCGCCAGCAGCTTGGCCCTAGGACAGGGGGAGAATGAGCAGTTCTTC. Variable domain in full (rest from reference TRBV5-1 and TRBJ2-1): KAGVTQTPRYLIKTRGQQVTLSCSPISGHRSVSWYQQTPGQGLQFLFEYFSETQRNKGNFPGRFSGRQFSNSRSEMNVSTLELGDSALYLCASSLALGQGENEQFFGPGTRLTVL.

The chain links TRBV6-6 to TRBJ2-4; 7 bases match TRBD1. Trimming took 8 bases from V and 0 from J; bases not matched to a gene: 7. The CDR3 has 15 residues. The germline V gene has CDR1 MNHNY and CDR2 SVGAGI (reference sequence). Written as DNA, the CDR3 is TGTGCCAGCTCGACAGGGTTATTAGCCAAAAACATTCAGTACTTC. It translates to CASSTGLLAKNIQYF.

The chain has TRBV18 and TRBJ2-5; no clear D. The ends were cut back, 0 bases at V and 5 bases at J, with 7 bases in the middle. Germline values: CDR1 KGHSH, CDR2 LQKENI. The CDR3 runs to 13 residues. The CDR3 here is CASSPPTQETQYF. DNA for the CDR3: TGTGCCAGCTCACCACCTACCCAGGAGACCCAGTACTTC.

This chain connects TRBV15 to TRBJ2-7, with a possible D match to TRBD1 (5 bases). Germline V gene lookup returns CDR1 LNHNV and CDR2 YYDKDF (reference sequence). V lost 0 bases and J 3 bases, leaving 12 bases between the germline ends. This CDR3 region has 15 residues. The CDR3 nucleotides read TGTGCCACCAGCAGAGAGGTGTTACAGGTCTACGAGCAGTACTTC. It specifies CATSREVLQVYEQYF.

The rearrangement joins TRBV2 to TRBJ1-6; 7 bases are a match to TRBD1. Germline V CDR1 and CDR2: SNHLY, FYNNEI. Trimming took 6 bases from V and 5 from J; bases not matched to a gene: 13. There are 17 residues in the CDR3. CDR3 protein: CASSRVGRGPDNSPLHF. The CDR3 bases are TGTGCCAGCAGCAGAGTCGGTAGGGGGCCTGATAATTCACCCCTCCACTTT.

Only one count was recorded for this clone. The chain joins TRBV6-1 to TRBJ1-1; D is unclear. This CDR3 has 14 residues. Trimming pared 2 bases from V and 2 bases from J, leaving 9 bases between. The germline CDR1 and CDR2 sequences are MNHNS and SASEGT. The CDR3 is CASSEPRPNTEAFF. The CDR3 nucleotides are TGTGCCAGCAGTGAACCACGACCTAACACTGAAGCTTTCTTT.

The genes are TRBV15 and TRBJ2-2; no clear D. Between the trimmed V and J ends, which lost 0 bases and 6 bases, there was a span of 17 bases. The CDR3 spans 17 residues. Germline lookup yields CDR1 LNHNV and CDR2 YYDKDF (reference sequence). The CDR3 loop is CATSRDQLGRFSGELFF. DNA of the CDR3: TGTGCCACCAGCAGAGATCAGCTGGGAAGGTTCTCCGGGGAGCTGTTTTTT. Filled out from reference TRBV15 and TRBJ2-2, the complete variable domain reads DAMVIQNPRYQVTQFGKPVTLSCSQTLNHNVMYWYQQKSSQAPKLLFHYYDKDFNNEADTPDNFQSRRPNTSFCFLDIRSPGLGDTAMYLCATSRDQLGRFSGELFFGEGSRLTVL.

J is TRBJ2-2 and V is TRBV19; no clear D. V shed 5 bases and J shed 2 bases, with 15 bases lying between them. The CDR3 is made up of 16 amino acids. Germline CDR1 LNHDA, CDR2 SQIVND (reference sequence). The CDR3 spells CASSVSWGPNTGELFF. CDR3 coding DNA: TGTGCCAGTAGTGTATCGTGGGGTCCTAACACCGGGGAGCTGTTTTTT.

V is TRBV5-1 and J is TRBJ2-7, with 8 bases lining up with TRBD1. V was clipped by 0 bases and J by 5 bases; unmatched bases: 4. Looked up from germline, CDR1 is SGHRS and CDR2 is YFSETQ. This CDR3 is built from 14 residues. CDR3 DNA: TGCGCCAGCAGCTTGGGGACAGGGAACGACGAGCAGTACTTC. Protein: CASSLGTGNDEQYF.

The DNA for the CDR3 is TGTGCCACCAGTGACCCTGGACTAGCGGGGGACTCAGATACGCAGTATTTT. Translating gives CATSDPGLAGDSDTQYF. The V gene is TRBV24-1, the J gene TRBJ2-3, with 13 bases matching TRBD2. The CDR3 is 17 residues long. V dropped 4 bases and J dropped 4; count of bases not matched to a gene: 7. In germline, CDR1 is KGHDR, CDR2 SFDVKD.

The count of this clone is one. The DNA for the CDR3 is TGTGCCAGCAGCAAGGGACTTTCAACCGGGGAGCTGTTTTTT. It translates to CASSKGLSTGELFF. V gene TRBV7-2 combines with J gene TRBJ2-2, with D maybe TRBD2 (6 bases). Germline V lookup: CDR1 SGHTA, CDR2 FQGNSA. The CDR3 is 14 residues long. Trimming stripped 5 bases from V and 5 bases from J, with 12 bases between.

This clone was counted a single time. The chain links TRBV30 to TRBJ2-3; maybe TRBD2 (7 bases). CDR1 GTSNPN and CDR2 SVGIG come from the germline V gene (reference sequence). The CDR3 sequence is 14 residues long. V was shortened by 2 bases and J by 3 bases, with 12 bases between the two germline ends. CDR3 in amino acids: CAWSRGEGTDTQYF. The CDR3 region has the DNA TGTGCCTGGAGTAGGGGGGAGGGGACAGATACGCAGTATTTT. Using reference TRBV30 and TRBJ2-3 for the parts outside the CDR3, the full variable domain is SQTIHQWPATLVQPVGSPLSLECTVEGTSNPNLYWYRQAAGRGLQLLFYSVGIGQISSEVPQNLSASRPQDRQFILSSKKLLLSDSGFYLCAWSRGEGTDTQYFGPGTRLTVL.

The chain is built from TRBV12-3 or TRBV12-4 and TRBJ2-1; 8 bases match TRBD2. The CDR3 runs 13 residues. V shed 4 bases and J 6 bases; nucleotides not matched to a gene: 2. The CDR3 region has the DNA TGTGCCAGCAGTTCCAGCGGGGGCAATGAGCAGTTCTTC. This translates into CASSSSGGNEQFF.

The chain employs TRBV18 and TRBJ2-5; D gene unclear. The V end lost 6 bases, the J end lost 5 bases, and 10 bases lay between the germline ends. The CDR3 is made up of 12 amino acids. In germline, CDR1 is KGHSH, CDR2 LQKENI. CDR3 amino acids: CASSGSAETQYF. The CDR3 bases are TGTGCCAGCTCCGGGTCTGCGGAGACCCAGTACTTC.

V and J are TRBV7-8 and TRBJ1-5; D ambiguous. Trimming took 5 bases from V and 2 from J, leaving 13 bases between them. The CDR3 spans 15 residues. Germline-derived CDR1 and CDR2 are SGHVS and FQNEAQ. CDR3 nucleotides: TGTGCCAGCAGCGTTACAGCGCGGGGCAATCAGCCCCAGCATTTT. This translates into CASSVTARGNQPQHF.

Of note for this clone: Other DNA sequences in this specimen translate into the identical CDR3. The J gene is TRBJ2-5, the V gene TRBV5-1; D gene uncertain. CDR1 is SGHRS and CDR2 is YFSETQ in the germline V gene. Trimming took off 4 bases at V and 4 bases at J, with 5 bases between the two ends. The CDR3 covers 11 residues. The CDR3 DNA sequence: TGCGCCAGCAGCGGTGGAGAGACCCAGTACTTC. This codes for CASSGGETQYF.

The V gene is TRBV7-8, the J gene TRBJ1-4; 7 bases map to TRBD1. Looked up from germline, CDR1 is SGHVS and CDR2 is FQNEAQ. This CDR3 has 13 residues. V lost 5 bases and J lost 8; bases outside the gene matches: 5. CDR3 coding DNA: TGTGCCAGCAGCCGACAGGGAGGGGAAAAACTGTTTTTT. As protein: CASSRQGGEKLFF.

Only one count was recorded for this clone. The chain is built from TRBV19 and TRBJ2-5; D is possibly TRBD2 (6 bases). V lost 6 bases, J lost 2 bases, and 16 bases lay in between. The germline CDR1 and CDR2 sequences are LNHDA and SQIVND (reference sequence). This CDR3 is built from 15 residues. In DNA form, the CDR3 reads TGTGCCAGTAGCAACCTGCGGGGTGGGCAAGAGACCCAGTACTTC. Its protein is CASSNLRGGQETQYF.

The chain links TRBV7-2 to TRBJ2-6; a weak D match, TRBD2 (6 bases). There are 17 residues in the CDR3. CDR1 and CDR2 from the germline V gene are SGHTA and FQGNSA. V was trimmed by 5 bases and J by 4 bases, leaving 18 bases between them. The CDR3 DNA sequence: TGTGCCAGCAGCCCCCTACTGCCAGCGGGCGGGGCCAACGTCCTGACTTTC. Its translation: CASSPLLPAGGANVLTF.

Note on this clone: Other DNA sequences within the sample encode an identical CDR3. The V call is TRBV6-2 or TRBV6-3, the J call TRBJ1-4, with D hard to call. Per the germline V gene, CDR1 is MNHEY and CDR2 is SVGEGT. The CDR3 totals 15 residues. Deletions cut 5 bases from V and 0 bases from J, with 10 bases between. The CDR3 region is CASSRPGATNEKLFF. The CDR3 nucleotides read TGTGCCAGCAGTCGGCCCGGGGCAACTAATGAAAAACTGTTTTTT.

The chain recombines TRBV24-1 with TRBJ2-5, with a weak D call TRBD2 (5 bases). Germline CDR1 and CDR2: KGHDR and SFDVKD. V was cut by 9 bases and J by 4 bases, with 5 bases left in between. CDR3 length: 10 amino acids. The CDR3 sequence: CATGRETQYF. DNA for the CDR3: TGTGCCACCGGGAGAGAGACCCAGTACTTC.